The present T cell receptor (beta chain) was sequenced within a study of blood T cell repertoires in COVID-19. On the study more broadly: T cells, B-cell-depleted T cells, or PBMCs supplied cDNA or gDNA.

Per the authors' pipeline: Quantification of nucleated cells was approximated via reference gene primer amplification. Produced via immunoSEQ multiplex PCR; TCRdb's table is partial and in-frame only. Clonal size and the V and J genes are those of that table, whereas D and trimming came from the DNA. Altogether approximately 150,000 clones are present, 84% being singletons, with the ten largest covering approximately 2.6%. Trimming took 0 bases from V and 5 from J, leaving 16 bases between them. Germline CDR1 and CDR2: SGHTA and FQGNSA. CDR3 length: 16 residues. Enrolled during active infection, Seattle patients were then followed longitudinally.

The J gene is TRBJ2-5, the V gene TRBV7-2, with D perhaps matching TRBD2 (8 bases). The clonotype originates from a woman older than 75 with COVID-19, enrolled during active disease. The material sequenced was peripheral blood. This CDR3 reads CASSLAGGGGRETQYF. Here the CDR3 DNA reads TGTGCCAGCAGCTTAGCAGGAGGGGGCGGGAGGGAGACCCAGTACTTC.